This TCR beta chain originates from a study of blood T cell repertoires in COVID-19 (dated by TCRdb to 2019 to 2021). For the wider study: Samples covering the acute and convalescent phases of COVID-19 were provided by collaborators in the United States, Italy and Spain. The material from the prospective study consisted of cDNA or gDNA derived from T cells, B-cell-depleted T cells, or PBMCs. The dataset comprised deeply sampled blood TCRbeta repertoires from subjects exposed to, actively infected with, or recovered from COVID-19. The repertoires were released in a freely available public database intended as a resource for research on the immune response to SARS-CoV-2. The samples were drawn from two sources: the first 160 participants of the ongoing ImmuneRACE study, and fewer than 1,500 subjects contributed by 6 global collaborators. Sample metadata almost always included a de-identified subject ID, COVID-19 status, age in years and sex. Where HLA class I and class II types were available, the types were taken from metadata supplied by the sample provider, not from assay-based typing. Overall study outcomes, separate from this receptor: How much clinical and demographic metadata was included differed by source and by participant, and the metadata was provided uncurated.

The immunoSEQ Assay, a bias-controlled multiplex PCR, was used to amplify TCRbeta CDR3 regions from genomic DNA. The original methods were these. The number of nucleated cells in each sample was estimated by amplification of reference gene primers within the assay. To quantify the absolute abundance of each unique TCRbeta CDR3 rearrangement, sequence reads were collapsed and filtered. Productive Simpson clonality was computed per sample as the square root of Simpson's diversity index over productive rearrangements. TCRdb took over this immuneACCESS table, retaining in-frame rearrangements with V and J assigned. Such tables are incomplete; in checked studies, under half of the missing clones stem from an unresolved V gene, and the remainder is unexplained. That table furnishes V, J and clone size, whereas the DNA furnished D and trimming. Here the sample has 200,000 to 300,000 clones; roughly nine tenths occur a single time. In total, the top ten clones hold approximately 6.2% of the sample.

Collaborating institutions collected whole blood in K2EDTA tubes following their own protocols. Collaborator samples were shipped for TCRbeta analysis as frozen whole blood, isolated PBMCs, or DNA extracted from either sample type. About this clone: Its recognized antigen is unknown. Base qualities were left out, and no much larger clone turns up one base away.

Sequencing used peripheral blood. The TCR was taken from a man in his sixties with acute or convalescent COVID-19.

The DNA sequence is as follows: TGTGCCAGTAGTCCGCCGGGACAGGGGTGGACTGAAGCTTTCTTT. Translated, it gives CASSPPGQGWTEAFF. This sequence uses TRBV19 and TRBJ1-1, with TRBD1 identical over 10 junction bases. Ends trimmed: V by 5 bases, J by 5 bases; bases unmatched to a gene: 8. Per the germline V gene (reference sequence), LNHDA is the CDR1 and SQIVND is the CDR2. Spanning cysteine to phenylalanine, the CDR3 consists of 15 amino acids. Only the CDR3 part of the read is kept: 45 bases, read in frame from the first base. The variable domain in full, with residues beyond the CDR3 obtained from the reference TRBV19 and TRBJ1-1 genes, is DGGITQSPKYLFRKEGQNVTLSCEQNLNHDAMYWYRQDPGQGLRLIYYSQIVNDFQKGDIAEGYSVSREKKESFPLTVTSAQKNPTAFYLCASSPPGQGWTEAFFGQGTRLTVV.